This TCR beta chain originates from a study of read filtering for tumor transcriptome and immune sequencing. General observations from the study: Dropping single-read clonotypes raised IR-seq and RNA-seq shared-clonotype correlation.

This library used roughly 370 ng RNA and molecular barcoded adaptors spanning alpha/delta and beta/gamma chains. TCRdb recomputed calls from the reads with MiXCR, one row per CDR3 protein. This repertoire shows nearly 60,000 distinct CDR3 sequences, 12% found once; its top ten account for approximately 16%. Points on this clonotype: Its antigen remains unknown.

Germline V gene data show CDR1 as SGHAT and CDR2 as FQNNGV. The V and J ends lost 6 bases and 6 bases, in that order; junction bases with no gene match: 12. This CDR3 contains 16 residues. The sequencing input was a population of CD138-negative cells sorted from bone marrow. This chain connects TRBV11-2 to TRBJ2-2, with 8 bases that match TRBD2. This receptor was identified in a donor aged 40 or over with multiple myeloma. Written as DNA, the CDR3 is TGTGCCAGCAGACCCTCCGGGACTAGAAGGGCCGGGGAGCTGTTTTTT. This translates into CASRPSGTRRAGELFF. Using reference TRBV11-2 and TRBJ2-2 for the parts outside the CDR3, the full variable domain is EAGVAQSPRYKIIEKRQSVAFWCNPISGHATLYWYQQILGQGPKLLIQFQNNGVVDDSQLPKDRFSAERLKGVDSTLKIQPAKLEDSAVYLCASRPSGTRRAGELFFGEGSRLTVL.